The 2 T cell receptor beta chains below were found in one sample sequenced in a study of identical twins. TCRdb passed the 5' RACE reads through MiXCR, listing each CDR3 protein once. The table has about 900,000 distinct CDR3 sequences, 9% to 15% seen once. Another study also made use of these data, one on yellow fever vaccine responses in identical twins.

Material for sequencing was PBMCs. These receptors came from a woman between 18 and 30 years old in good health.

This clonotype was counted at least ten times. The rearrangement uses TRBV7-3 and TRBJ2-1; no firm D call. The CDR3 covers 13 residues. The V gene's germline CDR1 is SGHTA and CDR2 FQGTGA. V dropped 5 bases and J dropped 3 bases, with 8 bases sitting between them. The CDR3 loop reads CASSINGYNEQFF. The CDR3 bases are TGTGCCAGCAGCATCAACGGCTACAATGAGCAGTTCTTC. The full variable domain, completed using reference TRBV7-3 and TRBJ2-1, is GAGVSQTPSNKVTEKGKYVELRCDPISGHTALYWYRQSLGQGPEFLIYFQGTGAADDSGLPNDRFFAVRPEGSVSTLKIQRTERGDSAVYLCASSINGYNEQFFGPGTRLTVL.

The chain carries TRBV2 and TRBJ2-1, with TRBD2 identical over 16 bases. The CDR3 runs 18 residues. J lost 6 bases, V lost 4 bases, and 9 bases had no gene match. Germline V CDR1 and CDR2: SNHLY, FYNNEI. The CDR3 bases are TGTGCCAGCAGTGTTGTTTTGGGACTAGCGGGAGGGCCCAATGAGCAGTTCTTC. This gives the protein CASSVVLGLAGGPNEQFF.